One T cell receptor (beta chain) is described in this entry. Its target is unknown. This sample is drawn from a study of CD8 T cells in Susac syndrome. Peripheral blood CD8+ and CD4+ T cells were profiled by TCR beta sequencing. Negative isolation was applied to CD8+ and CD4+ T cells, and FACS enrichment was applied to TEMRA cells. Per germline, CDR1 GTSNPN and CDR2 SVGIG (reference sequence). Losses at the gene ends were 2 bases for V and 4 bases for J; bases not matched to a gene: 15. The CDR3 length is 19 residues. Random hexamers were used to reverse transcribe about 0.45 to 1 ug of RNA. The immunoSEQ assay covered 54 Vbeta and 13 Jbeta segments for CDR3. TCRdb re-analysed the immunoSEQ multiplex PCR reads in MiXCR, keeping a single row per CDR3 protein. In the table there are more than 150,000 distinct CDR3 sequences, 90% to 96% of which are singletons. General study findings and limits: Clonal expansion was not seen in any Susac syndrome CD4+ T cell repertoire.

The TCR was taken from a human donor with Susac syndrome. This chain uses TRBV30 with TRBJ2-7; TRBD2 agrees at 15 bases. The sequencing input was CD4+ T cells from PBMCs. CDR3 residues: CAWSSTFGTSGGRRYEQYF. CDR3 in DNA: TGTGCCTGGAGTTCCACCTTCGGGACTAGCGGGGGGCGACGTTACGAGCAGTACTTC.